The entry that follows covers one T cell receptor beta chain sequence. Antigen: not known. Sequencing used immunoSEQ multiplex PCR; TCRdb keeps in-frame clones, though not all of them. Counted here are some 5,000 clones, roughly 81% occurring once; the ten biggest clones make up roughly 10%. This specimen comes from a study of immune evolution from preneoplasia to lung adenocarcinoma. General observations from the study: Clonality was highest in normal lung, lower in later-stage lesions apparently. From normal lung to invasive adenocarcinoma, top clone frequencies appeared to decrease.

The clonotype was recovered from a donor older than 65 with lung adenocarcinoma. Sequencing used FFPE adjacent normal lung tissue.

The CDR3 reads CASSGLGGNTYEQYF. CDR3 in DNA: TGTGCCAGCAGTGGACTAGGGGGGAATACCTACGAGCAGTACTTC. V gene TRBV2 combines with J gene TRBJ2-7; TRBD1 or TRBD2 may be the D gene (6 bases each). Trimming pared 4 bases from V and 2 bases from J, leaving 15 bases between. The length of the CDR3 is 15 residues. CDR1 SNHLY and CDR2 FYNNEI come from the germline V gene. Full variable domain (rest looked up from reference TRBV2 and TRBJ2-7): EPEVTQTPSHQVTQMGQEVILRCVPISNHLYFYWYRQILGQKVEFLVSFYNNEISEKSEIFDDQFSVERPDGSNFTLKIRSTKLEDSAMYFCASSGLGGNTYEQYFGPGTRLTVT.